The 21 T cell receptor beta chains given below trace back to one sample, sequenced in a study of blood T cell repertoires in COVID-19. Sequenced by immunoSEQ multiplex PCR; TCRdb stores in-frame clones only, minus some. The profile shows some 110,000 clones, less than 85% of them singletons. The material sequenced was peripheral blood. The receptor source for this set is a man aged 50 to 59 with acute or convalescent COVID-19.

The V call is TRBV7-3, the J call TRBJ1-2; D call uncertain. Between the trimmed V and J ends, which lost 7 bases and 8 bases, there was a span of 20 bases. The germline V gene encodes CDR1 SGHTA and CDR2 FQGTGA. The CDR3 totals 14 residues. CDR3 loop: CASIYPPGGVGYTF. In DNA, the CDR3 is TGTGCCAGCATCTACCCCCCCGGCGGGGTAGGCTACACCTTC.

In regard to this clone: This same CDR3 is encoded by further DNA sequences in the sample. This sequence joins TRBV29-1 and TRBJ2-7, with D unresolved. This CDR3 has 11 residues. Per the germline V gene, CDR1 is SQVTM and CDR2 is ANQGSEA. This chain's CDR3 is CSTGDTYEQYF. The CDR3 DNA sequence: TGCAGTACCGGAGATACCTACGAGCAGTACTTC.

The CDR3 loop is CASSFYNSPLHF. CDR3 coding DNA: TGTGCCAGCAGCTTCTATAATTCACCCCTCCACTTT. The V call is TRBV28, the J call TRBJ1-6, with D uncertain. CDR1 is MDHEN and CDR2 is SYDVKM in the germline V gene. With 6 bases removed from V and 3 bases from J, the gap between germline ends came to 3 bases. The CDR3 extends over 12 amino acids.

The V and J genes are TRBV12-3 or TRBV12-4 and TRBJ1-2; D not certain. The CDR3 is made up of 13 amino acids. The V and J ends lost 2 bases and 5 bases respectively, with 9 bases between them. The CDR3 nucleotides read TGTGCCAGCAGTTTATTACTCTATTATGGCTACACCTTC. Its translation: CASSLLLYYGYTF.

This chain's CDR3 is CASSSLESGNTIYF. As DNA, the CDR3 is TGTGCCAGCAGCTCTTTAGAGTCTGGAAACACCATATATTTT. The chain has TRBV7-9 and TRBJ1-3; no clear D. The germline CDR1 and CDR2 sequences are SEHNR and FQNEAQ (reference sequence). The CDR3 spans 14 residues. With 4 bases removed from V and 1 base from J, the gap between germline ends came to 8 bases. The whole variable domain, filled in from reference TRBV7-9 and TRBJ1-3, reads DTGVSQNPRHKITKRGQNVTFRCDPISEHNRLYWYRQTLGQGPEFLTYFQNEAQLEKSRLLSDRFSAERPKGSFSTLEIQRTEQGDSAMYLCASSSLESGNTIYFGEGSWLTVV.

This clone was recorded a few times. The chain carries TRBV5-1 and TRBJ2-3; 7 positions match TRBD2. The V and J ends lost 5 bases and 6 bases, in that order; junction bases with no gene match: 6. Germline values: CDR1 SGHRS, CDR2 YFSETQ. The CDR3 length is 13 residues. The CDR3 nucleotides are TGCGCCAGCAGATCCGGACTAGAGGATACGCAGTATTTT. Its protein is CASRSGLEDTQYF. Using reference TRBV5-1 and TRBJ2-3 for the parts outside the CDR3, the full variable domain is KAGVTQTPRYLIKTRGQQVTLSCSPISGHRSVSWYQQTPGQGLQFLFEYFSETQRNKGNFPGRFSGRQFSNSRSEMNVSTLELGDSALYLCASRSGLEDTQYFGPGTRLTVL.

The chain joins TRBV9 to TRBJ2-3; possibly TRBD1 for D (5 bases). V shed 3 bases and J shed 5 bases, with 13 bases lying between them. The V gene's germline CDR1 is SGDLS and CDR2 YYNGEE. This CDR3 has 14 residues. The DNA for the CDR3 is TGTGCCAGCAGCGCCCAATCAGGGCTAGATACGCAGTATTTT. Amino acid sequence: CASSAQSGLDTQYF.

The rearrangement links TRBV16 to TRBJ2-7; 8 nucleotides line up with TRBD1. Germline V gene lookup returns CDR1 KGHSY and CDR2 FQNENV. The CDR3 has 15 residues. V dropped 0 bases and J dropped 3; count of bases not matched to a gene: 4. The chain's CDR3 is CASSQSDRAVYEQYF. The CDR3 DNA follows: TGTGCCAGCAGCCAATCGGACAGGGCCGTCTACGAGCAGTACTTC.

CDR3 coding DNA: TGCGCCAGCAGCCCTCGACAGAACCCGCTCTCTGGCTACACCTTC. Translated, it gives CASSPRQNPLSGYTF. V usage is TRBV5-1 and J usage is TRBJ1-2; TRBD1 is a possible D gene (5 bases). The CDR3 covers 15 residues. CDR1 SGHRS and CDR2 YFSETQ come from the germline V gene. V gave up 4 bases and J gave up 7 bases, with 20 bases separating them.

The chain recombines TRBV28 with TRBJ2-1; D is uncertain. Between the trimmed V and J ends, which lost 9 bases and 2 bases, there was a span of 8 bases. This CDR3 is 12 amino acids long. From germline, CDR1 is MDHEN and CDR2 SYDVKM. CDR3 loop: CASCRAYNEQFF. The CDR3, as DNA: TGTGCCAGTTGCCGGGCCTACAATGAGCAGTTCTTC.

This sequence joins TRBV7-9 and TRBJ2-5; TRBD2 matches at 7 bases. J was trimmed by 7 bases and V by 11 bases; bases with no gene match: 10. CDR1 is SEHNR and CDR2 is FQNEAQ in the germline V gene (reference sequence). The CDR3 has 12 residues. DNA of the CDR3: TGTGCCGGGGAGGGAGGGTCCTTGACCCAGTACTTC. Translating gives CAGEGGSLTQYF. Full variable domain (rest looked up from reference TRBV7-9 and TRBJ2-5): DTGVSQNPRHKITKRGQNVTFRCDPISEHNRLYWYRQTLGQGPEFLTYFQNEAQLEKSRLLSDRFSAERPKGSFSTLEIQRTEQGDSAMYLCAGEGGSLTQYFGPGTRLLVL.

Concerning this clone itself: This clone may be a read error of a much larger clone one base away. The chain uses TRBV7-6 and TRBJ2-5; D is ambiguous. The CDR3 is 12 residues long. The germline V and J ends were trimmed by 4 bases and 0 bases, with 3 bases remaining between them. Germline values: CDR1 SGHVS, CDR2 FNYEAQ. The CDR3: CASSSYQETQYF. Written as DNA, the CDR3 is TGTGCCAGCAGCTCGTACCAAGAGACCCAGTACTTC. Together with reference TRBV7-6 and TRBJ2-5, the CDR3 gives the full variable domain: GAGVSQSPRYKVTKRGQDVALRCDPISGHVSLYWYRQALGQGPEFLTYFNYEAQQDKSGLPNDRFSAERPEGSISTLTIQRTEQRDSAMYRCASSSYQETQYFGPGTRLLVL.

This clone occurred a few times. The chain has TRBV27 and TRBJ2-7; 7 nucleotides line up with TRBD1. The CDR3 length is 15 residues. Unmatched junction bases numbered 10, after V lost 5 bases and J lost 3 bases. Germline CDR1 is MNHEY and CDR2 is SMNVEV (reference sequence). In DNA form, the CDR3 reads TGTGCCAGCAGTGCTTCCGGGACAGATCGCTACGAGCAGTACTTC. Protein sequence: CASSASGTDRYEQYF.

The V and J genes are TRBV18 and TRBJ1-2; the D gene is possibly TRBD1 (5 bases). Trimming took off 5 bases at V and 4 bases at J, with 14 bases between the two ends. CDR1 KGHSH and CDR2 LQKENI come from the germline V gene. The CDR3 has 14 amino acids. The DNA for the CDR3 is TGTGCCAGCTCATTTCAAACCGGGGGCTATGGCTACACCTTC. Protein sequence: CASSFQTGGYGYTF.

This chain connects TRBV29-1 to TRBJ2-1, with D possibly matching TRBD2 (5 bases). V shed 4 bases and J shed 5 bases, with 9 bases lying between them. The CDR3 runs to 12 residues. The V gene's germline CDR1 is SQVTM and CDR2 ANQGSEA. CDR3 bases: TGCAGCGTTGGTCACGGGGACAATGAGCAGTTCTTC. Amino acids: CSVGHGDNEQFF.

This chain joins TRBV2 and TRBJ1-2; D is uncertain. The germline V gene encodes CDR1 SNHLY and CDR2 FYNNEI. Deletions cut 3 bases from V and 5 bases from J, with 13 bases between. The CDR3 loop spans 14 amino acids. The CDR3: CASSDSVRHYGYTF. CDR3 bases: TGTGCCAGCAGTGATTCGGTGCGACATTATGGCTACACCTTC.

In its sample, this clone was seen a few times. The chain links TRBV7-9 to TRBJ1-2, with 9 bases that match TRBD1. V dropped 7 bases and J dropped 14; count of bases not matched to a gene: 17. From germline, CDR1 is SEHNR and CDR2 FQNEAQ (reference sequence). CDR3 length equals 14 residues. CDR3 sequence: CASTNTRDYRGLTF. The DNA of the CDR3 is TGTGCCAGCACCAACACTAGGGATTACAGGGGGCTAACCTTC.

V usage is TRBV6-5 and J usage is TRBJ1-5, with D perhaps matching TRBD1 (5 bases). Germline V gene data show CDR1 as MNHEY and CDR2 as SVGAGI. The CDR3 runs to 16 residues. Trimming left V 2 bases short and J 8 bases short, with 19 bases between. The CDR3 DNA reads as TGTGCCAGCAGTTACGCAGGGCAGGCATTGGGGAAGCCCCAGCATTTT. Translation: CASSYAGQALGKPQHF.

V usage is TRBV7-8 and J usage is TRBJ1-1, with 10 bases identical to TRBD1. The germline CDR1 and CDR2 sequences are SGHVS and FQNEAQ. The length of the CDR3 is 15 residues. J lost 4 bases, V lost 3 bases, and 5 bases had no gene match. This chain's CDR3 is CASSLDRGEFTEAFF. As DNA, the CDR3 is TGTGCCAGCAGCTTGGACAGGGGGGAGTTCACTGAAGCTTTCTTT.

This chain connects TRBV28 to TRBJ2-1; no definite D call. Germline loops: CDR1 MDHEN, CDR2 SYDVKM. The CDR3 is made up of 14 amino acids. V lost 6 bases to trimming and J lost 2 bases, with 11 bases between them. The CDR3 here is CASSPALAYNEQFF. DNA for the CDR3: TGTGCCAGCAGCCCCGCTCTAGCCTACAATGAGCAGTTCTTC.

The genes are TRBV10-2 and TRBJ1-2; TRBD1 matches at 9 bases. The germline gives CDR1 WSHSY, CDR2 SAAADI. Losses at the gene ends were 7 bases for V and 3 bases for J; bases not matched to a gene: 9. This CDR3 contains 15 residues. The CDR3 reads CASTSQGAGDYGYTF. Written as DNA, the CDR3 is TGCGCCAGCACCTCACAGGGGGCAGGGGACTATGGCTACACCTTC.